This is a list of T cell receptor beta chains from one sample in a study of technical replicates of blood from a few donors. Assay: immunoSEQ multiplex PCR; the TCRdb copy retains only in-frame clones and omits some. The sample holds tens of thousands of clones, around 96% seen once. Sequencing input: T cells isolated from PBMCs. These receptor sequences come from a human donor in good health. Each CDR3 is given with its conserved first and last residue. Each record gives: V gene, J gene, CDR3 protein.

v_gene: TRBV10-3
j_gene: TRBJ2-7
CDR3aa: CAISEFVGSGRVYF

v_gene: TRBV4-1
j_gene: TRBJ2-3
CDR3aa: CASSQVAGGVVRLTDTQYF

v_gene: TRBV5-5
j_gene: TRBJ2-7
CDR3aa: CASSSSGRATYEQYF

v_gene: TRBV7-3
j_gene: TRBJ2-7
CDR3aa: CASSFSGGYEQYF

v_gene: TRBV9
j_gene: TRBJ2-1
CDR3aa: CASSGNKNEQFF

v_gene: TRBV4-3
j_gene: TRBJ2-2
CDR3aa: CASSQDPRGPGELFF

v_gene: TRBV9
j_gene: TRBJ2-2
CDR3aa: CASSSLDWIVTGGELFF

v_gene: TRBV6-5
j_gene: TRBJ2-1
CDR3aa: CASSYIFGRRYNEQFF

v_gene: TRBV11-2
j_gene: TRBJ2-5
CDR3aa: CASSFLDRYQETQYF

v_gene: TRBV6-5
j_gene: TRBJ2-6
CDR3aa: CASRTGGGANVLTF

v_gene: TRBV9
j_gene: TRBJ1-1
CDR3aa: CASSASRETEAFF

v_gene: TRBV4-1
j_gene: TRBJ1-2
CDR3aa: CASSQTPTGNGGYTF

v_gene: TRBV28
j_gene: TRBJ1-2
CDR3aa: CASSLEGVIGGYTF

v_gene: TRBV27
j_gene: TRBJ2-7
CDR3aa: CASSFSAGTGKHEQYF

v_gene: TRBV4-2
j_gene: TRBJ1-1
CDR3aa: CASSPHLETEAFF

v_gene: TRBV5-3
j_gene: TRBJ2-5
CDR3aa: CARSSSKHARKLETQYF

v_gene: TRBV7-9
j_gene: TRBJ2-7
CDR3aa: CASSSPGQGAYEQYF

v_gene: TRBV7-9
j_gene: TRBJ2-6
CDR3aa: CASSLYEHSGANVLTF

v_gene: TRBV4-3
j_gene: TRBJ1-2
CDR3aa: CASSQRGNYGYTF

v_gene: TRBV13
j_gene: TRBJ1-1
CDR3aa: CASRHGGMNTEAFF

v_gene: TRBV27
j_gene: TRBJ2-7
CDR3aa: CASSLTPDSFYEQYF

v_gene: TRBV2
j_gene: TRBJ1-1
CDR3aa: CASNNPTGVDTEAFF

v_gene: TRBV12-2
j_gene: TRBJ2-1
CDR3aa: CASRLGGRGEQFF

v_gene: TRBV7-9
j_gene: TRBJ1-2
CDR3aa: CASSLDREGYGYTF

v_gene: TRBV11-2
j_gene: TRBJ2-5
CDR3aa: CASSSYGRDNQETQYF

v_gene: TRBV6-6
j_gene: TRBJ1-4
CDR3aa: CASRDRWTTTNEKLFF

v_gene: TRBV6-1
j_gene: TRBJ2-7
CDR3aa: CASSVNVEQYF

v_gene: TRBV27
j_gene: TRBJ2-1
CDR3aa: CASSLRRGEQFF

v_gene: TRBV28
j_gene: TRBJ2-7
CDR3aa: CASSPGTSGEQYF

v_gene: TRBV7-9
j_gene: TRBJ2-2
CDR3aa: CASSITQTGELFF

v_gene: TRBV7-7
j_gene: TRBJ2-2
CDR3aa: CASSLDSTGELFF